The following is a T cell receptor (beta chain) sequence with its context. Metastatic or locally advanced urothelial carcinoma was present in the patients. Between 1 and 8 samples per patient were obtained, pretreatment and on-treatment. This record belongs to a study of PD-L1 blockade in urothelial cancer. About the research overall: Analysis of blood occurred 3 weeks (second dose) and 6 weeks after treatment start.

Into every PCR, synthetic TCR analog templates were spiked. Sequencing used immunoSEQ multiplex PCR; TCRdb keeps in-frame clones, though not all of them. The sample has 28,000 or so clones, around 88% seen once; the top ten hold 25% to 40%. CDR1 LGHNA and CDR2 YNFKEQ come from the germline V gene. V lost 1 base to trimming and J lost 7 bases; unmatched junction nucleotides: 5. The CDR3 runs 16 residues. The TCR was taken from a man aged 60 to 75 with urothelial cancer. The sequenced sample was PBMCs, obtained around atezolizumab (anti-PD-L1) treatment. This rearrangement joins TRBV4-2 to TRBJ2-1, with 12 bases identical to TRBD2. The CDR3 sequence is CASSQVGLAGGNEQFF. CDR3 nucleotide sequence: TGTGCCAGCAGCCAAGTAGGGCTAGCGGGGGGGAATGAGCAGTTCTTC.